Below, 28 T cell receptor beta chains from the same sample are listed, as sequenced in a study of blood T cell repertoires in COVID-19. Using immunoSEQ multiplex PCR, the repertoire was profiled, and TCRdb retains in-frame clones only, with some absent. The sample lists about 300,000 clones; 85% to 90% were seen once. Input material: PBMCs or T cells enriched from blood (not recorded which). Receptors were obtained from a woman in her late teens or twenties who had recovered from COVID-19.

This sequence joins TRBV11-2 and TRBJ2-7; D not resolved. Trimming left V 4 bases short and J 1 base short, with 5 bases between. Germline CDR1 SGHAT, CDR2 FQNNGV. The CDR3 is made up of 12 amino acids. The CDR3 spells CASSSRSYEQYF. The CDR3 DNA follows: TGTGCCAGCAGCTCACGGTCCTACGAGCAGTACTTC.

A single count supports this clone. DNA for the CDR3: TGTGCCAGCAGCCCCACAGGAACCTACGAGCAGTACTTC. Protein sequence: CASSPTGTYEQYF. The V call is TRBV5-4, the J call TRBJ2-7, with a weak D call TRBD1 (5 bases). Trimming cost V 4 bases and J 2 bases, with 10 bases left between them. Germline V CDR1 and CDR2: SGHNT, YYREEE (reference sequence). The CDR3 runs 13 residues.

V gene TRBV28 combines with J gene TRBJ2-1; no definite D call. Germline assignment: CDR1 MDHEN and CDR2 SYDVKM. V lost 4 bases and J 5 bases, leaving 6 bases between the germline ends. The CDR3 totals 12 residues. DNA for the CDR3: TGTGCCAGCAGTTCCCCCAACAATGAGCAGTTCTTC. It translates to CASSSPNNEQFF.

This chain uses TRBV2 with TRBJ2-2; 11 bases line up with TRBD2. The length of the CDR3 is 16 residues. The V gene's germline CDR1 is SNHLY and CDR2 FYNNEI. The ends lost 5 bases at V and 1 base at J; junction bases unmatched: 3. As DNA, the CDR3 is TGTGCCAGCAGTACCACTAGCGGGGGGAACACCGGGGAGCTGTTTTTT. Residues: CASSTTSGGNTGELFF.

The chain combines TRBV9 with TRBJ1-5, with 8 bases fitting TRBD1. The trim removed 3 bases at V and 2 bases at J, leaving 4 bases unmatched. CDR3 length: 15 residues. Germline CDR1 SGDLS, CDR2 YYNGEE. For the CDR3, the DNA is TGTGCCAGCAGCGCTGACAGGGGAGGCAATCAGCCCCAGCATTTT. Translation: CASSADRGGNQPQHF. The full variable domain, rest sourced from reference TRBV9 and TRBJ1-5, is DSGVTQTPKHLITATGQRVTLRCSPRSGDLSVYWYQQSLDQGLQFLIQYYNGEERAKGNILERFSAQQFPDLHSELNLSSLELGDSALYFCASSADRGGNQPQHFGDGTRLSIL.

V is TRBV5-1 and J is TRBJ2-7; D gene ambiguous. The CDR3 runs to 13 residues. V lost 0 bases and J lost 2, with 6 bases in between. Germline V gene sequence: CDR1 SGHRS, CDR2 YFSETQ. CDR3 region: CASSLGAPYEQYF. The CDR3, as DNA: TGCGCCAGCAGCTTGGGGGCTCCCTACGAGCAGTACTTC.

The chain employs TRBV18 and TRBJ2-1; 12 bases fit TRBD2. This CDR3 has 16 residues. With V trimmed by 3 bases and J by 6 bases, 6 bases remained unmatched. Germline V gives CDR1 KGHSH, CDR2 LQKENI. The CDR3 DNA sequence: TGTGCCAGCTCACCCCCGACTAGCGGGAGACTCAATGAGCAGTTCTTC. It codes for CASSPPTSGRLNEQFF.

This chain connects TRBV4-2 to TRBJ2-3; a weak D match, TRBD1 (6 bases). The CDR3 is made up of 15 amino acids. Trimming cost V 4 bases and J 7 bases, with 18 bases left between them. Germline lookup yields CDR1 LGHNA and CDR2 YNFKEQ. CDR3 nucleotide sequence: TGTGCCAGCAGCCGCTCTATTGGGGGCGCGAATACGCAGTATTTT. This translates into CASSRSIGGANTQYF.

The genes are TRBV30 and TRBJ1-1; D might be TRBD1 (5 bases). CDR3 length equals 11 residues. Trimming removed 3 bases from V and 11 bases from J, with 13 bases in between. Germline V gene sequence: CDR1 GTSNPN, CDR2 SVGIG (reference sequence). In DNA, the CDR3 is TGTGCCTGGAGGGAGGGGAATAGGGCTTTCTTT. Protein sequence: CAWREGNRAFF.

V usage is TRBV2 and J usage is TRBJ1-2; 10 nucleotides agree with TRBD1. Per germline, CDR1 SNHLY and CDR2 FYNNEI. This CDR3 comprises 15 residues. The V gene end was trimmed by 6 bases and the J gene end by 0 bases; junction bases not matched to a gene: 4. The CDR3: CASSVGQGANYGYTF. The CDR3 DNA reads TGTGCCAGCAGCGTTGGACAGGGGGCTAACTATGGCTACACCTTC.

CDR3 sequence (DNA): TGTGCCAGCAGCTCGCCAGGGACAGGGGACAATGAGCAGTTCTTC. This encodes CASSSPGTGDNEQFF. V usage is TRBV5-6 and J usage is TRBJ2-1; 10 nucleotides agree with TRBD1. V was pared by 3 bases and J by 5 bases, with 5 bases of the junction left unmatched. The CDR3 consists of 15 residues. Germline V gives CDR1 SGHDT, CDR2 YYEEEE. Full variable domain (outside the CDR3, taken from reference TRBV5-6 and TRBJ2-1): DAGVTQSPTHLIKTRGQQVTLRCSPKSGHDTVSWYQQALGQGPQFIFQYYEEEERQRGNFPDRFSGHQFPNYSSELNVNALLLGDSALYLCASSSPGTGDNEQFFGPGTRLTVL.

The chain recombines TRBV10-1 with TRBJ2-7, with TRBD1 identical over 8 bases. The J segment lost 2 bases and the V segment lost 2 bases, leaving 8 bases of the junction unmatched. Germline loops: CDR1 WNHNN, CDR2 SYGVQD (reference sequence). This CDR3 spans 16 amino acids. The CDR3 coding sequence is TGCGCCAGCAGTGAGCCGGACAGGGCCAAGGCCTACGAGCAGTACTTC. Its translation is CASSEPDRAKAYEQYF.

A few counts support this clone. CDR3 residues: CASSPSGRADTQYF. Written as DNA, the CDR3 is TGCGCCAGCAGCCCTAGCGGGAGGGCTGATACGCAGTATTTT. This chain joins TRBV5-1 and TRBJ2-3, with 12 bases aligning to TRBD2. Germline assignment: CDR1 SGHRS and CDR2 YFSETQ. The CDR3 consists of 14 residues. Trimming took 4 bases from V and 6 from J; bases not matched to a gene: 3.

The chain combines TRBV6-1 with TRBJ2-1; perhaps TRBD2 as D (6 bases). This CDR3 comprises 14 residues. Trimming removed 2 bases at V and 7 bases at J, with 12 bases between. Germline V gene lookup returns CDR1 MNHNS and CDR2 SASEGT. The CDR3 sequence: CASSETSFGNEQFF. The CDR3 DNA sequence: TGTGCCAGCAGTGAAACTAGCTTCGGTAATGAGCAGTTCTTC.

The chain joins TRBV2 to TRBJ1-1, with D perhaps matching TRBD1 (5 bases). The CDR3 has 16 amino acids. The V end was cut by 8 bases, the J end by 0 bases, with 19 bases between. Germline CDR1 and CDR2: SNHLY and FYNNEI. CDR3 amino acids: CASCYGRDFMNTEAFF. The CDR3, as DNA: TGTGCCAGCTGTTATGGCCGGGACTTTATGAACACTGAAGCTTTCTTT.

The gene calls are TRBV23-1 and TRBJ1-1; 8 bases align to TRBD1. TRBV23-1 is classed as an ORF, of uncertain function. The length of the CDR3 is 17 residues. The ends lost 0 bases at V and 0 bases at J; junction bases unmatched: 6. The CDR3 DNA follows: TGCGCCAGCAGTCAATCGGAGCAGGGGGCGGTGAACACTGAAGCTTTCTTT. It encodes CASSQSEQGAVNTEAFF.

On this clone: This sample also contains other DNA sequences that code for the same CDR3. The chain carries TRBV30 and TRBJ1-3, with D possibly matching TRBD1 (5 bases). The CDR3 totals 15 residues. V lost 0 bases to trimming and J lost 4 bases, with 13 bases between them. From germline, CDR1 is GTSNPN and CDR2 SVGIG (reference sequence). CDR3 region: CAWSVQAGRGNTIYF. Here the CDR3 DNA reads TGTGCCTGGAGTGTGCAGGCAGGGAGGGGAAACACCATATATTTT.

The V and J genes are TRBV7-2 and TRBJ2-7; 8 nucleotides agree with TRBD2. The ends lost 0 bases at V and 2 bases at J; junction bases unmatched: 6. This CDR3 contains 16 residues. Germline V gene lookup returns CDR1 SGHTA and CDR2 FQGNSA. In nucleotides, the CDR3 is TGTGCCAGCAGCTTAGCAGGACTAGCCCACACCTACGAGCAGTACTTC. Translation gives CASSLAGLAHTYEQYF.

V and J are TRBV5-6 and TRBJ1-2; the D is unclear. Trimming took 4 bases from V and 4 from J, leaving 14 bases between them. Germline V gene sequence: CDR1 SGHDT, CDR2 YYEEEE. The CDR3 consists of 14 residues. The CDR3 DNA is TGTGCCAGCAGCGACCGTGGGCTTGTCTATGGCTACACCTTC. This gives the protein CASSDRGLVYGYTF.

This clone was counted a few times. The sample holds other DNA sequences that translate to the same CDR3. The chain carries TRBV6-5 and TRBJ2-7; perhaps TRBD1 as D (5 bases). The length of the CDR3 is 13 residues. The V gene lost 2 bases and the J gene lost 1 base, with 6 bases spanning the gap. The germline CDR1 and CDR2 sequences are MNHEY and SVGAGI. The CDR3 coding sequence is TGTGCCAGCAGTTACAGGGGTTCCTACGAGCAGTACTTC. This sequence encodes CASSYRGSYEQYF.

This chain uses TRBV14 with TRBJ2-5; D gene unclear. The germline V gene has CDR1 SGHDN and CDR2 FVKESK. The CDR3 is 17 residues long. V lost 4 bases, J lost 0 bases, and 18 bases lay in between. DNA for the CDR3: TGTGCCAGCAGCCTCAGTGATTGGGCCCCGTACCAAGAGACCCAGTACTTC. Its protein product is CASSLSDWAPYQETQYF.

This clone was seen a few times. The chain joins TRBV18 to TRBJ2-1; D is possibly TRBD2 (5 bases). CDR3 length: 14 residues. V lost 2 bases and J lost 9, with 14 bases in between. Germline CDR1 reads KGHSH; CDR2 reads LQKENI. The CDR3 loop reads CASSPGRDGVEQFF. CDR3 DNA: TGTGCCAGCTCACCAGGGAGAGACGGTGTTGAGCAGTTCTTC.

This sequence joins TRBV28 and TRBJ1-1; 8 bases match TRBD1. The CDR3 covers 11 residues. CDR1 is MDHEN, CDR2 SYDVKM, per germline. Germline trimming cut 10 bases from V and 4 bases from J; bases unmatched to any gene: 2. CDR3 DNA: TGTGCCACAACAGGGGGCACTGAAGCTTTCTTT. Protein: CATTGGTEAFF.

The gene calls are TRBV24-1 and TRBJ1-2, with D perhaps matching TRBD1 (5 bases). V lost 4 bases and J 6 bases, leaving 8 bases between the germline ends. This CDR3 has 12 residues. From germline, CDR1 is KGHDR and CDR2 SFDVKD. In nucleotides, the CDR3 is TGTGCCACCAGTGACGCAGGGCATGGCTACACCTTC. Translating gives CATSDAGHGYTF.

V is TRBV28 and J is TRBJ2-7, with 15 bases fitting TRBD2. The junction had 4 bases not matched to a gene; V was cut back by 1 base and J by 3 bases. This CDR3 is built from 17 residues. CDR1 is MDHEN, CDR2 SYDVKM, per germline. In nucleotides, the CDR3 is TGTGCCAGCAGTTTATACCCGGGACTAGCGGGAGGCTACGAGCAGTACTTC. Translated, it gives CASSLYPGLAGGYEQYF. Based on the CDR3 plus reference TRBV28 and TRBJ2-7, the full variable domain is DVKVTQSSRYLVKRTGEKVFLECVQDMDHENMFWYRQDPGLGLRLIYFSYDVKMKEKGDIPEGYSVSREKKERFSLILESASTNQTSMYLCASSLYPGLAGGYEQYFGPGTRLTVT.

This clone showed up just once. The J gene is TRBJ2-1, the V gene TRBV7-3, with 7 nucleotides matching TRBD2. The germline V gene has CDR1 SGHTA and CDR2 FQGTGA. CDR3 length: 15 residues. V was pared by 4 bases and J by 4 bases, with 7 bases of the junction left unmatched. CDR3 loop: CASSWFAGEYNEQFF. Written as DNA, the CDR3 is TGTGCCAGCAGCTGGTTCGCGGGAGAATACAATGAGCAGTTCTTC.

The CDR3 region has the DNA TGCGCCAGCAGAATAAGGGGGGCTTTCTTT. This encodes CASRIRGAFF. This rearrangement joins TRBV23-1 to TRBJ1-1, with D possibly TRBD1 on 6 matching bases. TRBV23-1 counts as an open reading frame of uncertain function. This CDR3 comprises 10 residues. The V and J ends lost 6 bases and 11 bases respectively, with 10 bases between them.

J is TRBJ1-1 and V is TRBV5-1; D may be TRBD1 (6 bases). V was trimmed by 4 bases and J by 3 bases, leaving 16 bases between them. Germline V CDR1 and CDR2: SGHRS, YFSETQ. The CDR3 spans 15 residues. The CDR3 loop is CASSRGGGRDTEAFF. The CDR3 bases are TGCGCCAGCAGCCGGGGCGGGGGCAGGGACACTGAAGCTTTCTTT.